Following are 30 T cell receptor beta chains from one sample sequenced in a study of T cell responses to AZD1222 COVID-19 vaccine. Repertoires were generated with immunoSEQ multiplex PCR, while TCRdb's copy carries only in-frame clones and drops some. Altogether approximately 200,000 clones are present, 90% to 95% being singletons, with the ten largest covering 3% to 3.5%. Sequences were derived from peripheral blood, sampled 28 days after the second AZD1222 dose. The receptors stem from an adult who received the AZD1222 COVID-19 vaccine.

J is TRBJ1-2 and V is TRBV28, with 7 bases aligning to TRBD1. The germline V gene encodes CDR1 MDHEN and CDR2 SYDVKM. J was trimmed by 3 bases and V by 7 bases; bases with no gene match: 11. This CDR3 region has 15 residues. The CDR3 here is CASKRRDSHYYGYTF. CDR3 sequence (DNA): TGTGCCAGCAAGAGACGGGACAGTCACTACTATGGCTACACCTTC.

The genes are TRBV11-2 and TRBJ1-5, with TRBD1 as a possible D gene (6 bases). From germline, CDR1 is SGHAT and CDR2 FQNNGV. Trimming removed 3 bases from V and 3 bases from J, with 21 bases in between. This CDR3 is 18 amino acids long. CDR3 sequence: CASSFAGRTGRPNQPQHF. Here the CDR3 DNA reads TGTGCCAGCAGCTTTGCAGGGAGAACAGGGCGCCCCAATCAGCCCCAGCATTTT. Drawing the rest from reference TRBV11-2 and TRBJ1-5, the complete variable domain is EAGVAQSPRYKIIEKRQSVAFWCNPISGHATLYWYQQILGQGPKLLIQFQNNGVVDDSQLPKDRFSAERLKGVDSTLKIQPAKLEDSAVYLCASSFAGRTGRPNQPQHFGDGTRLSIL.

V is TRBV27 and J is TRBJ2-7; 7 bases fit TRBD1. This CDR3 region has 11 residues. The V segment lost 8 bases and the J segment 7 bases; nucleotides outside the gene matches: 5. Looked up from germline, CDR1 is MNHEY and CDR2 is SMNVEV (reference sequence). Here the CDR3 DNA reads TGTGCCAGCGGATCACAGGGGGAGCAGTACTTC. It codes for CASGSQGEQYF.

The V call is TRBV11-1, the J call TRBJ2-3, with TRBD2 as a possible D gene (6 bases). CDR1 and CDR2 (germline): SGHAT, FQDESV (reference sequence). Between the trimmed V and J ends, which lost 1 base and 4 bases, there was a span of 12 bases. This CDR3 region has 15 residues. This CDR3 is CASSLDGDSSDTQYF. The CDR3 DNA reads TGTGCCAGCAGCTTAGACGGGGACTCATCAGATACGCAGTATTTT.

The chain employs TRBV18 and TRBJ1-3; 7 positions match TRBD1. V gave up 3 bases and J gave up 3 bases; unmatched junction bases: 2. The CDR3 has 14 residues. Germline assignment: CDR1 KGHSH and CDR2 LQKENI. For the CDR3, the DNA is TGTGCCAGCTCACCCAGGGGGGATGGAAACACCATATATTTT. It is translated as CASSPRGDGNTIYF.

V usage is TRBV24-1 and J usage is TRBJ2-3, with 12 bases identical to TRBD1. V dropped 4 bases and J dropped 4; count of bases not matched to a gene: 5. CDR1 KGHDR and CDR2 SFDVKD come from the germline V gene. CDR3 size: 16 residues. CDR3 amino acids: CATSDPGQGAPDTQYF. DNA for the CDR3: TGTGCCACCAGTGACCCGGGACAGGGGGCCCCAGATACGCAGTATTTT.

This chain joins TRBV28 and TRBJ2-2; no firm D call. Germline-derived CDR1 and CDR2 are MDHEN and SYDVKM. V gave up 5 bases and J gave up 4 bases, with 17 bases separating them. The CDR3 has 16 amino acids. DNA for the CDR3: TGTGCCAGCAGTCCCACAGCCTCGTTCCTCACCGGGGAGCTGTTTTTT. Amino acids: CASSPTASFLTGELFF.

Concerning this clone itself: Other DNA sequences in the sample encode the same CDR3. The CDR3 nucleotides read TGTGCCAGCTCACCAGGAACTTACGAGCAGTACTTC. Translating gives CASSPGTYEQYF. The rearrangement links TRBV18 to TRBJ2-7; unclear D gene. Trimming stripped 2 bases from V and 4 bases from J, with 6 bases between. Looked up from germline, CDR1 is KGHSH and CDR2 is LQKENI. This CDR3 has 12 amino acids.

This chain joins TRBV10-3 and TRBJ2-2; 9 nucleotides line up with TRBD2. Trimming cost V 5 bases and J 1 base; bases outside gene matches: 8. The germline gives CDR1 ENHRY, CDR2 SYGVKD. The CDR3 is made up of 17 amino acids. The CDR3 spells CAISFFPSGMNTGELFF. CDR3 nucleotide sequence: TGTGCCATCAGTTTTTTTCCTAGCGGGATGAACACCGGGGAGCTGTTTTTT.

The V call is TRBV27, the J call TRBJ1-1; D not certain. This CDR3 region has 13 residues. The V end was cut by 6 bases, the J end by 5 bases, with 13 bases between. From germline, CDR1 is MNHEY and CDR2 SMNVEV (reference sequence). CDR3 sequence: CASSPTVGTEAFF. CDR3 coding DNA: TGTGCCAGCAGCCCGACGGTGGGGACTGAAGCTTTCTTT.

This clone was found a few times. The chain carries TRBV7-8 and TRBJ1-6; D remains ambiguous. CDR1 is SGHVS, CDR2 FQNEAQ, per germline. V was trimmed by 0 bases and J by 9 bases, leaving 9 bases between them. The CDR3 is made up of 14 amino acids. The CDR3 reads CASSLAGFGSPLHF. For the CDR3, the DNA is TGTGCCAGCAGCTTAGCAGGGTTCGGTTCACCCCTCCACTTT.

The V and J genes are TRBV6-2 or TRBV6-3 and TRBJ1-2; D unresolved. The CDR3 loop spans 14 amino acids. Trimming left V 2 bases short and J 6 bases short, with 13 bases between. CDR1 is MNHEY, CDR2 SVGEGT, per germline. This CDR3 is CASSYGVGSDGYTF. The CDR3, as DNA: TGTGCCAGCAGTTACGGTGTGGGGTCTGATGGCTACACCTTC.

The V call is TRBV27, the J call TRBJ1-5, with TRBD1 matching 11 bases. J gave up 4 bases and V 6 bases, and 5 bases lay outside the gene matches. CDR1 and CDR2 from the germline V gene are MNHEY and SMNVEV (reference sequence). This CDR3 is built from 15 residues. This CDR3 is CASRSDRGLNQPQHF. The CDR3 DNA sequence: TGTGCCAGCAGGTCGGACAGGGGGCTTAATCAGCCCCAGCATTTT.

The chain employs TRBV5-1 and TRBJ2-3, with D possibly being TRBD1 (5 bases). V lost 6 bases and J lost 6, with 5 bases in between. The germline V gene has CDR1 SGHRS and CDR2 YFSETQ. The CDR3 has 10 amino acids. The CDR3: CASTGDTQYF. CDR3 DNA sequence: TGCGCCAGCACAGGGGATACGCAGTATTTT.

V is TRBV3-1 (or the pseudogene TRBV3-2) and J is TRBJ1-3; D unclear. The length of the CDR3 is 14 residues. V lost 9 bases and J lost 0, with 12 bases in between. Germline V gene lookup returns CDR1 LGHDT and CDR2 YNNKEL (reference sequence). CDR3 region: CARAVRGSGNTIYF. DNA of the CDR3: TGTGCCAGAGCCGTTCGGGGCTCTGGAAACACCATATATTTT.

The chain joins TRBV28 to TRBJ1-2; 9 nucleotides match TRBD1. Unmatched junction bases numbered 17, after V lost 5 bases and J lost 4 bases. The CDR3 consists of 18 residues. Per the germline V gene, CDR1 is MDHEN and CDR2 is SYDVKM. This chain's CDR3 is CASSASDRGMAVGYGYTF. The CDR3 region has the DNA TGTGCCAGCAGTGCGAGTGACAGGGGGATGGCAGTTGGCTATGGCTACACCTTC.

The rearrangement joins TRBV7-3 to TRBJ2-3; 13 bases match TRBD2. J lost 0 bases, V lost 5 bases, and 11 bases had no gene match. CDR1 is SGHTA, CDR2 FQGTGA, per germline. The CDR3 totals 19 residues. The DNA for the CDR3 is TGTGCCAGCAGCCAGGCCGGGACTAGCGGGGAATTAAGCACAGATACGCAGTATTTT. Residues: CASSQAGTSGELSTDTQYF.

The J gene is TRBJ2-1, the V gene TRBV6-2 or TRBV6-3; 11 nucleotides line up with TRBD2. V lost 2 bases, J lost 6 bases, and 6 bases stayed unmatched. The CDR3 consists of 16 residues. Germline V gene lookup returns CDR1 MNHEY and CDR2 SVGEGT. CDR3 region: CASSYATSGSGNEQFF. The CDR3 DNA reads as TGTGCCAGCAGTTACGCCACTAGCGGGAGTGGCAATGAGCAGTTCTTC.

The table lists this clone with a count of one. V and J are TRBV5-1 and TRBJ2-7, with 7 bases aligning to TRBD1. V lost 4 bases, J lost 0 bases, and 4 bases stayed unmatched. Looked up from germline, CDR1 is SGHRS and CDR2 is YFSETQ. The CDR3 extends over 14 amino acids. The CDR3 nucleotides are TGCGCCAGCAGCGTCGCAGGGGGCTCCTACGAGCAGTACTTC. Encoded protein: CASSVAGGSYEQYF.

The chain couples TRBV29-1 to TRBJ2-1; D uncertain. CDR1 is SQVTM and CDR2 is ANQGSEA in the germline V gene. This CDR3 spans 15 amino acids. Trimming cost V 5 bases and J 6 bases, with 20 bases left between them. The DNA for the CDR3 is TGCAGCGTTTCCCAGTCTCCCACCGCCCCCAATGAGCAGTTCTTC. Translating gives CSVSQSPTAPNEQFF.

Only one count was recorded for this clone. This chain links TRBV3-1 (or the pseudogene TRBV3-2) with TRBJ2-1; D is undetermined. Germline V lookup: CDR1 LGHDT, CDR2 YNNKEL (reference sequence). CDR3 size: 15 residues. Trimming stripped 1 base from V and 5 bases from J, with 12 bases between. CDR3 bases: TGTGCCAGCAGCCAAGGTTTGGCTCTTAACAATGAGCAGTTCTTC. Amino acids: CASSQGLALNNEQFF.

This clone was seen a single time. The chain combines TRBV24-1 with TRBJ2-5, with 7 bases matching TRBD1. Germline CDR1 is KGHDR and CDR2 is SFDVKD. The CDR3 has 15 amino acids. The J segment lost 3 bases and the V segment lost 1 base, leaving 4 bases of the junction unmatched. The chain's CDR3 is CATSDFGTGEETQYF. The CDR3 DNA is TGTGCCACCAGTGATTTCGGAACAGGGGAAGAGACCCAGTACTTC.

The rearrangement joins TRBV5-4 to TRBJ1-1, with D hard to call. The CDR3 spans 14 residues. Germline loops: CDR1 SGHNT, CDR2 YYREEE (reference sequence). Trimming stripped 0 bases from V and 0 bases from J, with 6 bases between. The DNA for the CDR3 is TGTGCCAGCAGCTTGGGACGGGTGAACACTGAAGCTTTCTTT. Encoded protein: CASSLGRVNTEAFF.

The table lists this clone with a few counts. This chain links TRBV5-5 with TRBJ1-6; the D gene is possibly TRBD1 (6 bases). Germline CDR1 SGHKS, CDR2 YYEKEE (reference sequence). The CDR3 is 19 amino acids. V lost 4 bases, J lost 5 bases, and 25 bases lay in between. The CDR3 DNA reads as TGTGCCAGCAGCCAAACTTTACGGACAGTAGGGCTCAATAATTCACCCCTCCACTTT. The encoded protein is CASSQTLRTVGLNNSPLHF.

The chain carries TRBV18 and TRBJ1-1, with 9 bases aligning to TRBD1. With 3 bases clipped from V and 0 bases from J, the junction kept 8 bases outside the gene matches. Germline CDR1 reads KGHSH; CDR2 reads LQKENI. CDR3 length equals 17 residues. CDR3 sequence reads: CASSPYRGPAMNTEAFF. CDR3 DNA: TGTGCCAGCTCACCCTACAGGGGGCCCGCCATGAACACTGAAGCTTTCTTT.

This chain connects TRBV11-2 to TRBJ2-1; the D gene is possibly TRBD2 (6 bases). The CDR3 has 16 amino acids. Germline assignment: CDR1 SGHAT and CDR2 FQNNGV. V shed 1 base and J shed 5 bases, with 15 bases lying between them. The CDR3 protein is CASSLVFGTSNNEQFF. The CDR3 nucleotides read TGTGCCAGCAGCTTAGTTTTCGGGACTTCTAACAATGAGCAGTTCTTC.

The rearrangement uses TRBV28 and TRBJ1-6; possible D gene TRBD1, 5 bases. The CDR3 has 13 amino acids. Germline V gives CDR1 MDHEN, CDR2 SYDVKM. Trimming removed 6 bases from V and 5 bases from J, with 8 bases in between. For the CDR3, the DNA is TGTGCCAGCAGGGGGCAACATAATTCACCCCTCCACTTT. It yields the protein CASRGQHNSPLHF.

This clone has a handful of counts. V is TRBV5-5 and J is TRBJ2-7; TRBD2 aligns across 9 bases. V lost 4 bases to trimming and J lost 4 bases; unmatched junction nucleotides: 15. Germline V lookup: CDR1 SGHKS, CDR2 YYEKEE (reference sequence). The CDR3 sequence is 17 residues long. CDR3 sequence (DNA): TGTGCCAGCAGCCCAGGTATAGCGGGAGCGGGGTTATACGAGCAGTACTTC. This gives the protein CASSPGIAGAGLYEQYF.

The chain combines TRBV27 with TRBJ1-2; possibly TRBD1 for D (6 bases). V was pared by 5 bases and J by 8 bases, with 15 bases between. The germline gives CDR1 MNHEY, CDR2 SMNVEV (reference sequence). The CDR3 has 13 residues. The CDR3 loop is CASSLQGTRGYTF. CDR3 DNA: TGTGCCAGCAGTCTACAGGGCACTAGGGGCTACACCTTC.

This clone was detected once. The chain joins TRBV13 to TRBJ1-6; no clear D gene. The length of the CDR3 is 11 residues. Germline V gene data show CDR1 as PRHDT and CDR2 as FYEKMQ (reference sequence). V was pared by 3 bases and J by 14 bases, with 8 bases between. The CDR3 DNA reads TGTGCCAGCAGCTTCGACGGGGCCCTCCACTTT. Protein sequence: CASSFDGALHF.